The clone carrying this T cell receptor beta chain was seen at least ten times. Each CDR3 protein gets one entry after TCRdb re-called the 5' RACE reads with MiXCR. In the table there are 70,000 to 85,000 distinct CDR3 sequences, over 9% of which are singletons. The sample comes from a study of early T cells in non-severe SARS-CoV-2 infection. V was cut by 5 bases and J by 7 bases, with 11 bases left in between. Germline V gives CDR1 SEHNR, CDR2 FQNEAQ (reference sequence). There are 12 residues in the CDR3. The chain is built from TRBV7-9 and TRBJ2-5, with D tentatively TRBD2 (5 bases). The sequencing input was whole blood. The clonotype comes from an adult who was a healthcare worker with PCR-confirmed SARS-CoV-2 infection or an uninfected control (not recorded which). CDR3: CASSREVGTQYF. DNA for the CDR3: TGTGCCAGCAGCCGGGAAGTCGGGACCCAGTACTTC.